The entry below describes one TCR beta chain. TCRdb keeps only in-frame clones here, not all; method: immunoSEQ multiplex PCR. The table shows about 210,000 clones, with roughly four fifths occurring only once. This specimen belongs to a study of blood T cell repertoires in COVID-19. The CDR3 extends over 15 amino acids. With 2 bases clipped from V and 8 bases from J, the junction kept 7 bases outside the gene matches. Per the germline V gene, CDR1 is LNHDA and CDR2 is SQIVND (reference sequence). This clonotype originated in a middle-aged man who had recovered from COVID-19. The specimen was PBMCs or T cells enriched from blood (not recorded which). The chain combines TRBV19 with TRBJ2-4; 9 nucleotides agree with TRBD1. CDR3 nucleotide sequence: TGTGCCAGTAGTATATCGGGACAGGGATGGGACATTCAGTACTTC. The encoded protein is CASSISGQGWDIQYF.